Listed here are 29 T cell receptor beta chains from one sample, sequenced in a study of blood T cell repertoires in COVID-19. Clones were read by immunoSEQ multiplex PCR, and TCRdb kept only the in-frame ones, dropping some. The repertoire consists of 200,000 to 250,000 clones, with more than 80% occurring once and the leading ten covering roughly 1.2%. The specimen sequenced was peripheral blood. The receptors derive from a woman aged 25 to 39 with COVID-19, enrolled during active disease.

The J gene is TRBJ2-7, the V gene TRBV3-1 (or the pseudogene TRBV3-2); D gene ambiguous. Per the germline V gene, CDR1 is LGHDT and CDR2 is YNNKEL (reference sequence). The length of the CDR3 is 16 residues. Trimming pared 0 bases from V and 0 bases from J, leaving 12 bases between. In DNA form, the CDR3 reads TGTGCCAGCAGCCAAGATCAGCGCCTTAGCTCCTACGAGCAGTACTTC. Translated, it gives CASSQDQRLSSYEQYF.

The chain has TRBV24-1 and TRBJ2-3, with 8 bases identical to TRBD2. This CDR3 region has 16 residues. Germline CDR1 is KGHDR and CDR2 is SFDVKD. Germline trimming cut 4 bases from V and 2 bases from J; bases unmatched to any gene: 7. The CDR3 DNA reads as TGTGCCACCAGTGACGGGGCGGGAGGTCTCACAGATACGCAGTATTTT. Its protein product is CATSDGAGGLTDTQYF.

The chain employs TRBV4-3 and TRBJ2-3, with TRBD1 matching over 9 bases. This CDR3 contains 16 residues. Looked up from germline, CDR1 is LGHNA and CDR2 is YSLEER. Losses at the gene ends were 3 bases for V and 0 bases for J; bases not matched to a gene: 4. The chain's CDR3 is CASSQDRGGSTDTQYF. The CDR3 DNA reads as TGCGCCAGCAGCCAGGACAGGGGTGGAAGCACAGATACGCAGTATTTT.

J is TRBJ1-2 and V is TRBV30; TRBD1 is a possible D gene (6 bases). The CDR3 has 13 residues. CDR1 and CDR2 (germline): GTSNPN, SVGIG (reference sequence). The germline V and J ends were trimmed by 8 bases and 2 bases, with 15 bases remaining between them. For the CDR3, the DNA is TGTGCCACCTACAACAGGGTCAACTATGGCTACACCTTC. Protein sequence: CATYNRVNYGYTF.

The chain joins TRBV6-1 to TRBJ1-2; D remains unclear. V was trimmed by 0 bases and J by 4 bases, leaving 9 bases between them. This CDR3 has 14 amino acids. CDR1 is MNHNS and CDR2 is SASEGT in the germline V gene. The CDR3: CASSEALQSYGYTF. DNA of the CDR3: TGTGCCAGCAGTGAAGCGTTACAGAGCTATGGCTACACCTTC.

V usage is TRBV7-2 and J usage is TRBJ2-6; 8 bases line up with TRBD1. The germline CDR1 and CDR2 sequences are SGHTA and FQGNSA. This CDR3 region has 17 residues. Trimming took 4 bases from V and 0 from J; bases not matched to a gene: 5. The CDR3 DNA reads TGTGCCAGCAGCTCGGGACAGGTGAACTCTGGGGCCAACGTCCTGACTTTC. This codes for CASSSGQVNSGANVLTF.

CDR3 nucleotides: TGTGCCAGCGGGGAGACAGGTCCTTCCTACGAGCAGTACTTC. It yields the protein CASGETGPSYEQYF. This chain joins TRBV6-6 and TRBJ2-7; perhaps TRBD1 as D (6 bases). Deletions cut 8 bases from V and 1 base from J, with 15 bases between. This CDR3 region has 14 residues. Looked up from germline, CDR1 is MNHNY and CDR2 is SVGAGI (reference sequence).

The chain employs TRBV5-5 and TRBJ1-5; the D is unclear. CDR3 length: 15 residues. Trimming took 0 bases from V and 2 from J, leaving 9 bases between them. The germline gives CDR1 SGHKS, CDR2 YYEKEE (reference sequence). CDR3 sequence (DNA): TGTGCCAGCAGCTTGGACAGTCATGGCAATCAGCCCCAGCATTTT. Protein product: CASSLDSHGNQPQHF.

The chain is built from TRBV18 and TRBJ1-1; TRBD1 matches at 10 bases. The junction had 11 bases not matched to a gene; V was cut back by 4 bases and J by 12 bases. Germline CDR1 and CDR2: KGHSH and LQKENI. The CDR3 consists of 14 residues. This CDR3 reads CASSQSRDRGITFF. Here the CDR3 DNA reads TGTGCCAGCTCACAAAGCCGGGACAGGGGCATAACTTTCTTT. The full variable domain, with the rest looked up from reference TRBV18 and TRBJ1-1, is NAGVMQNPRHLVRRRGQEARLRCSPMKGHSHVYWYRQLPEEGLKFMVYLQKENIIDESGMPKERFSAEFPKEGPSILRIQQVVRGDSAAYFCASSQSRDRGITFFGQGTRLTVV.

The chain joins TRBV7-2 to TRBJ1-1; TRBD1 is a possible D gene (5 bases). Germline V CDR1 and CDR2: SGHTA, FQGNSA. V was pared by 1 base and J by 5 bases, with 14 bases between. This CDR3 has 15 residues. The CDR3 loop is CASSLGLGRVTEAFF. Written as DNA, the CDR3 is TGTGCCAGCAGCTTAGGGTTGGGCAGGGTGACTGAAGCTTTCTTT.

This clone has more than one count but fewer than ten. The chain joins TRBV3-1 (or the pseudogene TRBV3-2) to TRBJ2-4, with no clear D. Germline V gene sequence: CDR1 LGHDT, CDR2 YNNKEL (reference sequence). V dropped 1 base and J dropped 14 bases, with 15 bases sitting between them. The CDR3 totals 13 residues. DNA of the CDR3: TGTGCCAGCAGCCAAGCTTCGTCCTTTTATAAGTACTTC. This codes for CASSQASSFYKYF.

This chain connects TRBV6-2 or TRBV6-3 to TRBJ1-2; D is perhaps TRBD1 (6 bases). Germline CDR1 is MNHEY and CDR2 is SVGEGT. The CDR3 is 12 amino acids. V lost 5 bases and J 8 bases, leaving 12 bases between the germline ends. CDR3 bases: TGTGCCAGCAGTACGGGGGGCGCGGGCTACACCTTC. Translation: CASSTGGAGYTF.

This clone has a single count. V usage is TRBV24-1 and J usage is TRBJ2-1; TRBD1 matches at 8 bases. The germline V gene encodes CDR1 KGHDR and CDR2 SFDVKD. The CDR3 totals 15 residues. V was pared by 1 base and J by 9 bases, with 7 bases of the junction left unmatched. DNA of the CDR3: TGTGCCACCAGTGATTTTGGACAGGGCCAAGGTGAGCAGTTCTTC. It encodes CATSDFGQGQGEQFF.

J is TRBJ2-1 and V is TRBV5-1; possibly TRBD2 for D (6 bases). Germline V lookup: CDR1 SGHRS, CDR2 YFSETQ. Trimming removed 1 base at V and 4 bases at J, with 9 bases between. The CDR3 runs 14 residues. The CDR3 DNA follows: TGCGCCAGCAGCTTGCGGGAGCGATACAATGAGCAGTTCTTC. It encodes CASSLRERYNEQFF. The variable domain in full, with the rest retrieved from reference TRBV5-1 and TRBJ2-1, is KAGVTQTPRYLIKTRGQQVTLSCSPISGHRSVSWYQQTPGQGLQFLFEYFSETQRNKGNFPGRFSGRQFSNSRSEMNVSTLELGDSALYLCASSLRERYNEQFFGPGTRLTVL.

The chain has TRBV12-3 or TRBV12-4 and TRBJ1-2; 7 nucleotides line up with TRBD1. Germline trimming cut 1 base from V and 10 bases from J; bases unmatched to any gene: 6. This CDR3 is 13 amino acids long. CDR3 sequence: CASSLVSQGDYTF. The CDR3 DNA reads TGTGCCAGCAGTTTAGTTTCCCAGGGGGACTACACCTTC.

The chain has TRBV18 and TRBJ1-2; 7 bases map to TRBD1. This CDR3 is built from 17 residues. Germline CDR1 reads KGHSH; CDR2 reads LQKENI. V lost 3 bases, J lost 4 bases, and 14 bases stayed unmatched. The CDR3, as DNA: TGTGCCAGCTCACCCGGACAGGCCCGGGACGGGTTCTATGGCTACACCTTC. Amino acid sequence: CASSPGQARDGFYGYTF.

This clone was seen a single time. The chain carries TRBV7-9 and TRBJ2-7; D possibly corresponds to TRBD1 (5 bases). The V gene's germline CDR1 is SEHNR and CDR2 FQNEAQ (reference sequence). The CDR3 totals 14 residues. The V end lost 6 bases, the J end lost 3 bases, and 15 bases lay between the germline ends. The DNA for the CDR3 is TGTGCCAGCAGTTCCCACGAGCAGGGCTACGAGCAGTACTTC. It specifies CASSSHEQGYEQYF.

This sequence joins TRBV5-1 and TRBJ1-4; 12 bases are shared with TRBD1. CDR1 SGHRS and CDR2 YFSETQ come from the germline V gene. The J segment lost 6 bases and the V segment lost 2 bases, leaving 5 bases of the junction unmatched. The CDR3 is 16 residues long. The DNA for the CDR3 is TGCGCCAGCAGCTTACTCGGGACAGGGGGCGATGAAAAACTGTTTTTT. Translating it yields CASSLLGTGGDEKLFF.

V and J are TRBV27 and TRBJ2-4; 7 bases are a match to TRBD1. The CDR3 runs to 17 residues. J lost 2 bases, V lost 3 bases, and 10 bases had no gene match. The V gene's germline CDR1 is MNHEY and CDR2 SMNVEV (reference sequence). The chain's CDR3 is CASSLEYRRGTKNIQYF. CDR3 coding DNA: TGTGCCAGCAGTTTGGAGTATCGCAGGGGGACCAAAAACATTCAGTACTTC.

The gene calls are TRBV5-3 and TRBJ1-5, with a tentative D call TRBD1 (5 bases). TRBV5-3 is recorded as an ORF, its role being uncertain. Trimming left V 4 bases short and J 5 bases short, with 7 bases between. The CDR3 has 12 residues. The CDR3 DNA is TGTGCCAGAAGCACACAGGATCAGCCCCAGCATTTT. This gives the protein CARSTQDQPQHF.

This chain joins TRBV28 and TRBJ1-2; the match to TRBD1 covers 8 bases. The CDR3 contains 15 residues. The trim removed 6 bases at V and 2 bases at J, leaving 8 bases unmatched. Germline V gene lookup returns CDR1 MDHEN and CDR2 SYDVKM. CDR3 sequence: CASRLEDRANYGYTF. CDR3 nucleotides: TGTGCCAGCAGGCTAGAGGACAGGGCCAACTATGGCTACACCTTC.

CDR3 bases: TGTGCCAGCAGCCCGGACAGGGTAGGCTGGAATGAGCAGTTCTTC. Its translation: CASSPDRVGWNEQFF. The V gene is TRBV7-3, the J gene TRBJ2-1, with TRBD1 identical over 8 bases. Germline V gives CDR1 SGHTA, CDR2 FQGTGA. The junction had 10 bases not matched to a gene; V was cut back by 5 bases and J by 7 bases. This CDR3 has 15 residues.

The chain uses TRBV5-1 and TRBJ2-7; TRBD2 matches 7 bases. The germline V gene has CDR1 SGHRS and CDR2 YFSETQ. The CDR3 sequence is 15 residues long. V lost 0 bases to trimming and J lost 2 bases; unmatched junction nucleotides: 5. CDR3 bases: TGCGCCAGCAGCTTGGGAGCTAGCGGCCCCTACGAGCAGTACTTC. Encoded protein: CASSLGASGPYEQYF.

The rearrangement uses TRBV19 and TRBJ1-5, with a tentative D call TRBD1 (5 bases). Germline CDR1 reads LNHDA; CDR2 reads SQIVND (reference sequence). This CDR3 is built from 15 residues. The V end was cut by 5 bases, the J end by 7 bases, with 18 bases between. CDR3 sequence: CASSVLGAGGQPQHF. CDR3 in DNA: TGTGCCAGTAGTGTCTTAGGGGCCGGGGGACAGCCCCAGCATTTT.

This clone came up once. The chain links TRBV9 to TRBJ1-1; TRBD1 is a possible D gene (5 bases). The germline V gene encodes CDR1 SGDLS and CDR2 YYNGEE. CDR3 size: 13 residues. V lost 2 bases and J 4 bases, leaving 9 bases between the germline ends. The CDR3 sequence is CASSVGGRTEAFF. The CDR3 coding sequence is TGTGCCAGCAGCGTCGGGGGTCGCACTGAAGCTTTCTTT.

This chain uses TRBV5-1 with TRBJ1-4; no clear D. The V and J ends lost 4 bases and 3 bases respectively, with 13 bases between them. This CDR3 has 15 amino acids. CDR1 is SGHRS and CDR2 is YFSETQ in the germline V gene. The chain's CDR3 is CASSQNPRANEKLFF. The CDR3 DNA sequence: TGCGCCAGCAGCCAAAACCCGCGGGCTAATGAAAAACTGTTTTTT.

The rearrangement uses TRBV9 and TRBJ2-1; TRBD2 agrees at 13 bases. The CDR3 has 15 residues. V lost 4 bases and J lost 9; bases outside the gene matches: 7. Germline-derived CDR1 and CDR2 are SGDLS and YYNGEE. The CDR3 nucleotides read TGTGCCAGCAGCACTCGGACTAGCGGGAGAACTGAGCAGTTCTTC. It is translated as CASSTRTSGRTEQFF.

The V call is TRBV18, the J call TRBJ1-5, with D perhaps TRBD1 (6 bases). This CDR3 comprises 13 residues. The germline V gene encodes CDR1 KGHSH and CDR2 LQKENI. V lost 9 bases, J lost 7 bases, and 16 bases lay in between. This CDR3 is CASSQGPGQPQHF. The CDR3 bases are TGTGCCAGTTCTCAGGGGCCAGGGCAGCCCCAGCATTTT.

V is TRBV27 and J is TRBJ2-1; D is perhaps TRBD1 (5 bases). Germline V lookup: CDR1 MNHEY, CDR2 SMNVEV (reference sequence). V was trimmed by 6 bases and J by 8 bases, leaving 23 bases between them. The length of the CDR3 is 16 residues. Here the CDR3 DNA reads TGTGCCAGCAGCCTAGTTGGGGCCACAGCGACCGATGAGCAGTTCTTC. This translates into CASSLVGATATDEQFF.